This T cell receptor (beta chain) was identified during a study of yellow fever vaccine responses in identical twins. Study conclusions and caveats: Twins reportedly had a vaccine T cell response that seemed partly convergent, partly personalized.

TCRdb recomputed calls from the RT-PCR reads with MiXCR, one row per CDR3 protein. Of roughly 23,000 distinct CDR3 sequences listed, 77% are singletons. Comments on this clonotype: Its target is unknown.

J was trimmed by 6 bases and V by 5 bases; bases with no gene match: 7. The germline V gene has CDR1 MNHNS and CDR2 SASEGT. The CDR3 is made up of 15 amino acids. This TCR was recovered from a young woman who received the yellow fever vaccine. The rearrangement uses TRBV6-1 and TRBJ1-6; 7 positions match TRBD1. The starting material was T cells from blood (PBMCs), unsorted or a sorted subset (not recorded which), obtained before or after yellow fever vaccination (not recorded which). The CDR3 loop is CASSPGQALNSPLHF. The CDR3 DNA reads as TGTGCCAGCAGTCCCGGACAGGCTCTTAATTCACCCCTCCACTTT.